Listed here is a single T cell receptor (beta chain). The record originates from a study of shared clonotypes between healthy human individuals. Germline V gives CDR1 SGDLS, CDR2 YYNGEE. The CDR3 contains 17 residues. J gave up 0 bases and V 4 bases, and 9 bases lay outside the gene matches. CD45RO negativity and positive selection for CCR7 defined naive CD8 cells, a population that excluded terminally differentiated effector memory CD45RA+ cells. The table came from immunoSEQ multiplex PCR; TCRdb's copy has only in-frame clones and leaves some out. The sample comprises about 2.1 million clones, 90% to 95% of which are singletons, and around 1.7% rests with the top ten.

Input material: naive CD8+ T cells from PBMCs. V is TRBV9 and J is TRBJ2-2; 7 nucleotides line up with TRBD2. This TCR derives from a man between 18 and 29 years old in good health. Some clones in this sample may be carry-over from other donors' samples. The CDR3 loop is CASSLNLAESNTGELFF. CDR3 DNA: TGTGCCAGCAGCCTAAACCTAGCGGAGTCGAACACCGGGGAGCTGTTTTTT.